This entry lists 19 T cell receptor beta chains sequenced from one sample in a study of cytomegalovirus exposure and HLA in healthy donors. The PCR had 60 Vbeta and 13 Jbeta primers. The repertoire was sequenced with immunoSEQ multiplex PCR; TCRdb's copy has only in-frame clones and lacks some. The sample holds tens of thousands of clones, around 80% seen once. The source material was PBMCs. These receptors originate from a man between 25 and 39 years old in good health and CMV-seronegative.

The rearrangement joins TRBV5-5 to TRBJ2-7; 9 nucleotides align to TRBD1. With 2 bases clipped from V and 4 bases from J, the junction kept 4 bases outside the gene matches. CDR3 length: 14 amino acids. Germline loops: CDR1 SGHKS, CDR2 YYEKEE (reference sequence). CDR3 coding DNA: TGTGCCAGCAGCTTTACAGGGGGCGCGTACGAGCAGTACTTC. This codes for CASSFTGGAYEQYF.

The chain is built from TRBV27 and TRBJ1-2, with 7 nucleotides matching TRBD1. Losses at the gene ends were 4 bases for V and 7 bases for J; bases not matched to a gene: 6. From germline, CDR1 is MNHEY and CDR2 SMNVEV (reference sequence). The CDR3 runs 13 residues. The CDR3 DNA is TGTGCCAGCAGTTCCGGGACAGCTGTTGGCTACACCTTC. It specifies CASSSGTAVGYTF.

The chain combines TRBV23-1 with TRBJ1-5, with TRBD1 matching 7 bases. TRBV23-1 is recorded as an ORF, its role being uncertain. Germline trimming cut 7 bases from V and 7 bases from J; bases unmatched to any gene: 10. This CDR3 is built from 14 residues. The CDR3 coding sequence is TGCGCCAGCAATTGTCGGAGGGGGCACCAGCCCCAGCATTTT. Amino acids: CASNCRRGHQPQHF.

The chain links TRBV29-1 to TRBJ1-1, with 9 bases fitting TRBD1. Germline V gene data show CDR1 as SQVTM and CDR2 as ANQGSEA. V shed 1 base and J 4 bases; nucleotides not matched to a gene: 4. The CDR3 has 14 residues. The CDR3: CSVEAGQGSTEAFF. DNA for the CDR3: TGCAGCGTTGAAGCAGGACAGGGGTCCACTGAAGCTTTCTTT.

J is TRBJ2-7 and V is TRBV27, with 7 bases fitting TRBD2. There are 13 residues in the CDR3. Per germline, CDR1 MNHEY and CDR2 SMNVEV (reference sequence). The trim removed 2 bases at V and 5 bases at J, leaving 3 bases unmatched. CDR3 residues: CASSLERGHEQYV. In DNA form, the CDR3 reads TGTGCCAGCAGTTTAGAGCGGGGTCACGAGCAGTACGTC.

V and J are TRBV5-1 and TRBJ1-1, with D uncertain. This CDR3 contains 13 residues. Germline CDR1 SGHRS, CDR2 YFSETQ. The germline V and J ends were trimmed by 4 bases and 0 bases, with 7 bases remaining between them. The CDR3 reads CASSQALNTEAFF. CDR3 DNA: TGCGCCAGCAGCCAGGCACTGAACACTGAAGCTTTCTTT.

This chain joins TRBV25-1 and TRBJ1-2, with 10 bases fitting TRBD1. With 2 bases clipped from V and 7 bases from J, the junction kept 10 bases outside the gene matches. The CDR3 has 16 residues. Germline V gene sequence: CDR1 MGHDK, CDR2 SYGVNS. In nucleotides, the CDR3 is TGTGCCAGCAGTGAAGTAGGGGACAGGGGAGTAGGTGGCTACACCTTC. Encoded protein: CASSEVGDRGVGGYTF.

This clone was seen a single time. V usage is TRBV5-1 and J usage is TRBJ1-1; 8 bases are a match to TRBD1. The CDR3 is made up of 16 amino acids. V was pared by 4 bases and J by 2 bases, with 10 bases of the junction left unmatched. Germline V lookup: CDR1 SGHRS, CDR2 YFSETQ. CDR3 sequence reads: CASSPPGTGHNTEAFF. In DNA, the CDR3 is TGCGCCAGCAGCCCACCGGGGACAGGCCATAACACTGAAGCTTTCTTT. The full variable domain, rest sourced from reference TRBV5-1 and TRBJ1-1, is KAGVTQTPRYLIKTRGQQVTLSCSPISGHRSVSWYQQTPGQGLQFLFEYFSETQRNKGNFPGRFSGRQFSNSRSEMNVSTLELGDSALYLCASSPPGTGHNTEAFFGQGTRLTVV.

The rearrangement uses TRBV27 and TRBJ1-1, with D unclear. The germline V gene has CDR1 MNHEY and CDR2 SMNVEV (reference sequence). The V end was cut by 5 bases, the J end by 1 base, with 20 bases between. CDR3 length: 17 residues. The CDR3 loop is CASSPLLAKGQNTEAFF. CDR3 nucleotide sequence: TGTGCCAGCAGTCCACTTTTAGCGAAAGGGCAGAACACTGAAGCTTTCTTT.

The chain joins TRBV29-1 to TRBJ2-1; 15 bases line up with TRBD2. The V and J ends lost 4 bases and 0 bases, in that order; junction bases with no gene match: 7. Germline CDR1 is SQVTM and CDR2 is ANQGSEA. The CDR3 extends over 18 amino acids. CDR3: CSVAGLAGGLSSYNEQFF. The CDR3 DNA reads as TGCAGCGTTGCAGGACTAGCGGGAGGGTTGAGCTCCTACAATGAGCAGTTCTTC.

The chain links TRBV9 to TRBJ2-3; possible D gene TRBD2, 5 bases. Germline assignment: CDR1 SGDLS and CDR2 YYNGEE. This CDR3 spans 17 amino acids. V was pared by 1 base and J by 0 bases, with 15 bases between. The CDR3 region is CASSVSGTTGSTDTQYF. Written as DNA, the CDR3 is TGTGCCAGCAGCGTATCGGGCACGACGGGAAGCACAGATACGCAGTATTTT. Based on the CDR3 plus reference TRBV9 and TRBJ2-3, the full variable domain is DSGVTQTPKHLITATGQRVTLRCSPRSGDLSVYWYQQSLDQGLQFLIQYYNGEERAKGNILERFSAQQFPDLHSELNLSSLELGDSALYFCASSVSGTTGSTDTQYFGPGTRLTVL.

This clone appeared a single time. CDR3 loop: CASSYLLLSGYTF. The CDR3 DNA follows: TGTGCCAGCAGTTACCTCCTATTAAGCGGCTACACCTTC. V and J are TRBV6-6 and TRBJ1-2; no clear D gene. Germline V lookup: CDR1 MNHNY, CDR2 SVGAGI (reference sequence). Deletions cut 2 bases from V and 8 bases from J, with 12 bases between. CDR3 size: 13 residues.

The rearrangement joins TRBV19 to TRBJ1-3; D call uncertain. The CDR3 extends over 12 amino acids. Looked up from germline, CDR1 is LNHDA and CDR2 is SQIVND (reference sequence). The V gene lost 7 bases and the J gene lost 2 bases, with 6 bases spanning the gap. DNA of the CDR3: TGTGCCAGTAAACAGCCTGGAAACACCATATATTTT. Its translation is CASKQPGNTIYF.

This clone occurred once. The gene calls are TRBV29-1 and TRBJ2-5; TRBD1 aligns across 7 bases. The CDR3 extends over 13 amino acids. V lost 2 bases and J lost 7; bases outside the gene matches: 7. CDR1 and CDR2 (germline): SQVTM, ANQGSEA. CDR3 coding DNA: TGCAGCGTTGAATCAGGGGGAGAGGGGACCCAGTACTTC. Its protein is CSVESGGEGTQYF.

The chain links TRBV5-1 to TRBJ1-6; the match to TRBD1 covers 7 bases. Trimming removed 0 bases from V and 8 bases from J; junction bases left unmatched: 5. The CDR3 runs 15 residues. The V gene's germline CDR1 is SGHRS and CDR2 YFSETQ. The CDR3 loop is CASSLATGRYSPLHF. Written as DNA, the CDR3 is TGCGCCAGCAGCTTGGCGACAGGGCGTTATTCACCCCTCCACTTT.

V and J are TRBV7-9 and TRBJ2-2; perhaps TRBD1 as D (6 bases). V lost 1 base to trimming and J lost 2 bases, with 8 bases between them. The CDR3 contains 15 residues. Germline values: CDR1 SEHNR, CDR2 FQNEAQ (reference sequence). Here the CDR3 DNA reads TGTGCCAGCAGCTTAGTCAGGGGAAACACCGGGGAGCTGTTTTTT. It codes for CASSLVRGNTGELFF.

The chain uses TRBV28 and TRBJ2-7; 8 positions agree with TRBD2. J gave up 6 bases and V 4 bases, and 11 bases lay outside the gene matches. The CDR3 contains 15 residues. Germline CDR1 is MDHEN and CDR2 is SYDVKM. The CDR3 DNA sequence: TGTGCCAGCAGTTGGGCGTCAGCGGGAGCTACCGAGCAGTACGTC. It codes for CASSWASAGATEQYV.

This clone was seen only a few times. The J gene is TRBJ1-2, the V gene TRBV11-2, with TRBD1 as a possible D gene (5 bases). V lost 1 base and J 9 bases, leaving 15 bases between the germline ends. The germline gives CDR1 SGHAT, CDR2 FQNNGV. The CDR3 totals 14 residues. DNA for the CDR3: TGTGCCAGCAGCTTAGGGGAGGGACCTAGACGCTACACCTTC. It specifies CASSLGEGPRRYTF. Full variable domain (remainder filled in from reference TRBV11-2 and TRBJ1-2): EAGVAQSPRYKIIEKRQSVAFWCNPISGHATLYWYQQILGQGPKLLIQFQNNGVVDDSQLPKDRFSAERLKGVDSTLKIQPAKLEDSAVYLCASSLGEGPRRYTFGSGTRLTVV.

The rearrangement uses TRBV6-5 and TRBJ1-5; no clear D. This CDR3 spans 15 amino acids. Germline lookup yields CDR1 MNHEY and CDR2 SVGAGI. V was pared by 7 bases and J by 0 bases, with 13 bases between. CDR3 bases: TGTGCCAGCACCCTATCCTACGGTAGCAATCAGCCCCAGCATTTT. The encoded protein is CASTLSYGSNQPQHF.